Shown below are 2 T cell receptor beta chains from a single sample sequenced in a study of OX40 agonist ivuxolimab in advanced cancers. Profiled with immunoSEQ multiplex PCR; TCRdb holds only in-frame clones, not every one. The sample has tens of thousands of clones, under 90% seen once; the top ten hold 0.55% to 0.85%. Sequences were derived from CD4+ or CD8+ T cells sorted from blood, sampled in a trial of the OX40 agonist ivuxolimab. The receptors here all came from an adult with an advanced solid tumor such as melanoma, head and neck, liver or kidney cancer.

The chain joins TRBV19 to TRBJ1-5; 12 bases are shared with TRBD1. The CDR3 sequence is 13 residues long. Per germline, CDR1 LNHDA and CDR2 SQIVND (reference sequence). Trimming cost V 0 bases and J 16 bases; bases outside gene matches: 4. Written as DNA, the CDR3 is TGTGCCAGTAGTATAGAGGGACAGGGGGCCGAACATTTT. Translating gives CASSIEGQGAEHF.

This clone was counted a few times. The rearrangement joins TRBV7-9 to TRBJ1-2; 10 nucleotides line up with TRBD1. CDR3 length: 17 residues. Trimming at V came to 1 base and at J to 4 bases, leaving 9 bases not matched to a gene. Germline CDR1 SEHNR, CDR2 FQNEAQ (reference sequence). The CDR3 protein is CASSLEGTGASFYGYTF. The CDR3 nucleotides are TGTGCCAGCAGCTTAGAGGGGACAGGGGCTTCCTTCTATGGCTACACCTTC.